The following is a T cell receptor beta chain sequence with its context. This entry belongs to a study of blood T cell repertoires in COVID-19. On the study more broadly: The United States, Italy and Spain provided the acute and convalescent COVID-19 samples. PBMCs, B-cell-depleted T cells, or T cells were the source of the cDNA or gDNA that made up the material.

In the original analysis: The assay estimated nucleated cells by amplifying reference gene primers. Clones were sequenced by immunoSEQ multiplex PCR, and TCRdb holds only the in-frame ones, with some missing. The V and J calls and clone size come from that table; D and trimming were worked out from the DNA. The table shows 160,000 or so clones, with roughly 81% occurring only once. This CDR3 comprises 22 residues. The chain combines TRBV21-1 with TRBJ2-2; whether TRBD1, the table's D call, matches the DNA was not checked. TRBV21-1 is classified as a pseudogene. This clonotype was sampled from a middle-aged man with acute or convalescent COVID-19. Input material: peripheral blood. The DNA for the CDR3 is TGTGCCAGCAGCCCTAAGGGACAGCCAAGAGCAACACCTATAGCGAACACCGGGGAGCTGTTTTTT. Its protein is CASSPKGQPRATPIANTGELFF.